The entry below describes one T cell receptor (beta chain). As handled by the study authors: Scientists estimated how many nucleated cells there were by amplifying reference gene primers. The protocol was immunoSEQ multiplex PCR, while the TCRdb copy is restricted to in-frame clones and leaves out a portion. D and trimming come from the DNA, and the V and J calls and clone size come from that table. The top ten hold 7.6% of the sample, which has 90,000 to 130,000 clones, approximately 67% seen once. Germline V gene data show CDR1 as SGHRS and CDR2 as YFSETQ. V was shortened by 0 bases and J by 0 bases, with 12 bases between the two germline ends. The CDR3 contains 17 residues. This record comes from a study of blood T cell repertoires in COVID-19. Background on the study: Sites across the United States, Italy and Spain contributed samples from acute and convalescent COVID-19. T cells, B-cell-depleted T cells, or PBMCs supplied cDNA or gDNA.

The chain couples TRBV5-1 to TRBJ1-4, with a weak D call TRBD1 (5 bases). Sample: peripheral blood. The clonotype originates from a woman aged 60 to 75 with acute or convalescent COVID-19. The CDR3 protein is CASSLGQGFATNEKLFF. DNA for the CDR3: TGCGCCAGCAGCTTGGGTCAGGGTTTCGCAACTAATGAAAAACTGTTTTTT.